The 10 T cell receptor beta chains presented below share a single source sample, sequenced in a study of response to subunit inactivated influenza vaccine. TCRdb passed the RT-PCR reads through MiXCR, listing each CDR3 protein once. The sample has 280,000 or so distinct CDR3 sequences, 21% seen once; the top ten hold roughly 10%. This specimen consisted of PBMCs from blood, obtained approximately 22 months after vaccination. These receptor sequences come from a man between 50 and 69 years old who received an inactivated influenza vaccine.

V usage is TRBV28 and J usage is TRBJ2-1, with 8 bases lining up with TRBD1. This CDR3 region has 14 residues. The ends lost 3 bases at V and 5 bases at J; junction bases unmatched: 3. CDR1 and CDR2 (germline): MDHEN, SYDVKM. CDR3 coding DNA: TGTGCCAGCAGTTTCTTGGGACAGGACAATGAGCAGTTCTTC. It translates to CASSFLGQDNEQFF.

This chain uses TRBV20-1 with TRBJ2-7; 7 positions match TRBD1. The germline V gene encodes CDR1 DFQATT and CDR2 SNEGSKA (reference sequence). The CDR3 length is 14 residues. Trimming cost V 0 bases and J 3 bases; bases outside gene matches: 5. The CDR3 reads CSARDGDRVYEQYF. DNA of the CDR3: TGCAGTGCTAGAGATGGAGACAGGGTCTACGAGCAGTACTTC.

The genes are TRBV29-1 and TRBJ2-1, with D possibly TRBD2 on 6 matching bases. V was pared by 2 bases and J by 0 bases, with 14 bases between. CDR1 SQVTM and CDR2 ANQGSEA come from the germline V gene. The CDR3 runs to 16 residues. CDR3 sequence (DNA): TGCAGCGTTGAACAGGGCGGGGTATCCTCCTACAATGAGCAGTTCTTC. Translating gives CSVEQGGVSSYNEQFF.

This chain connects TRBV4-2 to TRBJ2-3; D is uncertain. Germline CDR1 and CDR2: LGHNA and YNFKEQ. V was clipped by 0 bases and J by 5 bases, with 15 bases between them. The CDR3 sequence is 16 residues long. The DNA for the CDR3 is TGTGCCAGCAGCCAAGAGAGTAGCAGCAAGGAAGATACGCAGTATTTT. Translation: CASSQESSSKEDTQYF.

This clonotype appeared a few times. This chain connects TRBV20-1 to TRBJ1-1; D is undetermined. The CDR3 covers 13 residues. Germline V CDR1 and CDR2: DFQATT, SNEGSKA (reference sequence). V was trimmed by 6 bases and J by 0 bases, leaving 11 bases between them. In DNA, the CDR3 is TGCAGTGCCTCTACGGAAATGAACACTGAAGCTTTCTTT. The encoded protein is CSASTEMNTEAFF.

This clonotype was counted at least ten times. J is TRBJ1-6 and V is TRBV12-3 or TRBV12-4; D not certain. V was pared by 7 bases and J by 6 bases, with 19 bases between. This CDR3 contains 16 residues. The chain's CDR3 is CASTLSGGRSNSPLHF. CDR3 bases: TGTGCCAGCACCCTGAGCGGCGGTCGTAGTAATTCACCCCTCCACTTT.

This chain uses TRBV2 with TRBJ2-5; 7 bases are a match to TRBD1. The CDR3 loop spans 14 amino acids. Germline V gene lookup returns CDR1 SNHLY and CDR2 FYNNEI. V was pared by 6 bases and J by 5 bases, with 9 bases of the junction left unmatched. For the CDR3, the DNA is TGTGCCAGCAGCGCTGACAGGGCTCGCGAGACCCAGTACTTC. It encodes CASSADRARETQYF.

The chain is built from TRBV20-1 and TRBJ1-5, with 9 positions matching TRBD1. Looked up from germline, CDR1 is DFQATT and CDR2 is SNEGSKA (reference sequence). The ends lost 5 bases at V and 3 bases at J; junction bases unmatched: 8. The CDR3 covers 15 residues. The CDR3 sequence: CSAVLGDRVNQPQHF. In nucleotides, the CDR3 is TGCAGTGCTGTCCTTGGGGACAGGGTCAATCAGCCCCAGCATTTT.

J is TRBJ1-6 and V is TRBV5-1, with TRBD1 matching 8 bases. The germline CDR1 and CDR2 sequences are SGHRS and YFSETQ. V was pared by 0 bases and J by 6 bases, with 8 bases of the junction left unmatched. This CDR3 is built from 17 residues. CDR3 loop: CASSLGTGSSSNSPLHF. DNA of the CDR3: TGCGCCAGCAGCTTGGGGACAGGGTCGTCTAGTAATTCACCCCTCCACTTT. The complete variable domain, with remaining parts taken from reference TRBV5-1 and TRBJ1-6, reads KAGVTQTPRYLIKTRGQQVTLSCSPISGHRSVSWYQQTPGQGLQFLFEYFSETQRNKGNFPGRFSGRQFSNSRSEMNVSTLELGDSALYLCASSLGTGSSSNSPLHFGNGTRLTVT.

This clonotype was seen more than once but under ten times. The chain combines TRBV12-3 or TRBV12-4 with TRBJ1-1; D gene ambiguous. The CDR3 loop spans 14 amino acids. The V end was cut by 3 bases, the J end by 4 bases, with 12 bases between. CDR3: CASSFSAGGTEAFF. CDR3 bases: TGTGCCAGCAGTTTTTCTGCGGGAGGCACTGAAGCTTTCTTT.